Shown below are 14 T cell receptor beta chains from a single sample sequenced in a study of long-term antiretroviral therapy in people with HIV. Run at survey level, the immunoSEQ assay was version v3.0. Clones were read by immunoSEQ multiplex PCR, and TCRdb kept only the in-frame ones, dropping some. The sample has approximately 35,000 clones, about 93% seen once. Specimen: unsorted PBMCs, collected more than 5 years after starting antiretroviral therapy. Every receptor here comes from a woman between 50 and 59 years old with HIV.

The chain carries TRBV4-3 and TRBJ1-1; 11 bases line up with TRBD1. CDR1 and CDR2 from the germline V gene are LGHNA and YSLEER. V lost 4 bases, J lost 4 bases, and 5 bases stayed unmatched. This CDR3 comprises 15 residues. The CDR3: CASSRIGTGGTEAFF. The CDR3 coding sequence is TGCGCCAGCAGCCGTATTGGGACAGGGGGCACTGAAGCTTTCTTT.

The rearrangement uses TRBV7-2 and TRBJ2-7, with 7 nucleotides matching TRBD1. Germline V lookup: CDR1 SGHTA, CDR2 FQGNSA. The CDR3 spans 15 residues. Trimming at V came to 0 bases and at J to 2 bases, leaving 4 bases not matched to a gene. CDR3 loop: CASSLARQGTYEQYF. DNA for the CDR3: TGTGCCAGCAGCTTAGCACGACAGGGAACCTACGAGCAGTACTTC.

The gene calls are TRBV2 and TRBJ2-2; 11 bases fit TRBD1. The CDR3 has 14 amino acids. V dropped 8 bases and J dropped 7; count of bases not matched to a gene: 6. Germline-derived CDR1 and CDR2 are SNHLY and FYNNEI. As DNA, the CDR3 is TGTGCCAGCGGGGGACAGGGGGAACACGGGGAGCTGTTTTTT. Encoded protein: CASGGQGEHGELFF.

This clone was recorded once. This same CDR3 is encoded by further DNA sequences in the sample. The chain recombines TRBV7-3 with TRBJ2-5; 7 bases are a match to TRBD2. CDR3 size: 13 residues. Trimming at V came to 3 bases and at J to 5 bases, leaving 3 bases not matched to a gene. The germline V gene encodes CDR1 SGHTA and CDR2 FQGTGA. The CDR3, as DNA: TGTGCCAGCAGCTTTACGGGGGGTGAGACCCAGTACTTC. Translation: CASSFTGGETQYF.

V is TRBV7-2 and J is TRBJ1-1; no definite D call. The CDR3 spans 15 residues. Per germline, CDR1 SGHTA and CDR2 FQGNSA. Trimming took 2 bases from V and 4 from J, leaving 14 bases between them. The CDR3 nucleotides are TGTGCCAGCAGCTTATTGAGTAGGGCCTTCACTGAAGCTTTCTTT. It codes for CASSLLSRAFTEAFF.

DNA for the CDR3: TGTGCCAGTAGTACCCGGGACAGGGATAACACTGAAGCTTTCTTT. Its protein product is CASSTRDRDNTEAFF. This rearrangement joins TRBV19 to TRBJ1-1; 9 positions agree with TRBD1. This CDR3 is 15 amino acids long. Trimming removed 4 bases from V and 2 bases from J; junction bases left unmatched: 5. CDR1 and CDR2 (germline): LNHDA, SQIVND (reference sequence).

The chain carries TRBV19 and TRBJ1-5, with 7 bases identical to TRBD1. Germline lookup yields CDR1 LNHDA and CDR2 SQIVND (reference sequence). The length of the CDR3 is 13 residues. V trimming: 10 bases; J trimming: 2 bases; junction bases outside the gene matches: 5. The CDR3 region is CATHDRGNQPQHF. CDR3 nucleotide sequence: TGTGCCACCCATGACAGGGGCAATCAGCCCCAGCATTTT.

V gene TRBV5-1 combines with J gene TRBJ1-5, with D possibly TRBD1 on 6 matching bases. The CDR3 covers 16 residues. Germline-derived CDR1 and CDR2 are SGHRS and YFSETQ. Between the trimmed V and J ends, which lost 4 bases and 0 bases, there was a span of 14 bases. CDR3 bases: TGCGCCAGCAGCCCAACGGACAGTTATAGCAATCAGCCCCAGCATTTT. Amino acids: CASSPTDSYSNQPQHF.

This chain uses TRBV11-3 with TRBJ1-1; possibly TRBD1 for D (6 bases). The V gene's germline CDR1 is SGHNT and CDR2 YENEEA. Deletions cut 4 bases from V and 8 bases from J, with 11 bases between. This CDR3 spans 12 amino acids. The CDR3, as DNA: TGTGCCAGCAGCTCTGGGGGGACAGAAGCTTTCTTT. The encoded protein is CASSSGGTEAFF.

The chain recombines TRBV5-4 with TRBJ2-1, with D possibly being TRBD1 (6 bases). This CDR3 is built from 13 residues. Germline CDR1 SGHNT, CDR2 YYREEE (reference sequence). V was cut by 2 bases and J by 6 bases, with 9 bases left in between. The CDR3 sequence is CASSFRGGNEQFF. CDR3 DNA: TGTGCCAGCAGCTTTAGAGGGGGCAATGAGCAGTTCTTC. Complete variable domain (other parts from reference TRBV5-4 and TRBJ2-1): ETGVTQSPTHLIKTRGQQVTLRCSSQSGHNTVSWYQQALGQGPQFIFQYYREEENGRGNFPPRFSGLQFPNYSSELNVNALELDDSALYLCASSFRGGNEQFFGPGTRLTVL.

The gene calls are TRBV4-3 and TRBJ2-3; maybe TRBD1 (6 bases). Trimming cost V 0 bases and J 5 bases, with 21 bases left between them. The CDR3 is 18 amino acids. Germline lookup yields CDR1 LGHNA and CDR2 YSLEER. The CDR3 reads CASSQERASRGVRDTQYF. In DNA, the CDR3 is TGCGCCAGCAGCCAAGAAAGGGCTAGCAGGGGTGTGAGAGATACGCAGTATTTT.

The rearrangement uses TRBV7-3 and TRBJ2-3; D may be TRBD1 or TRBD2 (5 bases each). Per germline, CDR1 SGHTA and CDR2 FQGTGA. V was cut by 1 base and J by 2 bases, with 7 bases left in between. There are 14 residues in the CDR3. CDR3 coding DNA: TGTGCCAGCAGCTTAATGGGGGTCACAGATACGCAGTATTTT. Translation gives CASSLMGVTDTQYF.

CDR3 sequence reads: CASNPLQSNYGYTF. In DNA, the CDR3 is TGTGCCAGTAACCCCTTACAGTCTAACTATGGCTACACCTTC. The chain uses TRBV19 and TRBJ1-2; D call uncertain. Between the trimmed V and J ends, which lost 7 bases and 0 bases, there was a span of 12 bases. CDR1 and CDR2 (germline): LNHDA, SQIVND (reference sequence). This CDR3 is built from 14 residues.

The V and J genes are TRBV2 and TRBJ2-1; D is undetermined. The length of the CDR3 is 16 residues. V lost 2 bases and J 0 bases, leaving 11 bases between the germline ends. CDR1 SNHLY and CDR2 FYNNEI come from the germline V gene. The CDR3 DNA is TGTGCCAGCAGTGAAAAGCTACCCCTCTCCTACAATGAGCAGTTCTTC. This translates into CASSEKLPLSYNEQFF.